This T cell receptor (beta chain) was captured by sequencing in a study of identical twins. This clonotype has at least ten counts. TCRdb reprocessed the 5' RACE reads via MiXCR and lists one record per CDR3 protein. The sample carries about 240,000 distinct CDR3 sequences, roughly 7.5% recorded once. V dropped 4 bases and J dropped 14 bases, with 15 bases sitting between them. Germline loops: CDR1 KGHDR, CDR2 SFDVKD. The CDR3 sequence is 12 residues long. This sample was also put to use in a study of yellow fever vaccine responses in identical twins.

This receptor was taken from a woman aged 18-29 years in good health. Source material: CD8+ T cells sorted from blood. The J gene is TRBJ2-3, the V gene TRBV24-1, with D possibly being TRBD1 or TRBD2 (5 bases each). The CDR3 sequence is CATSETGTRRYF. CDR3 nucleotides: TGTGCCACCAGTGAAACCGGGACCCGTCGGTATTTT.